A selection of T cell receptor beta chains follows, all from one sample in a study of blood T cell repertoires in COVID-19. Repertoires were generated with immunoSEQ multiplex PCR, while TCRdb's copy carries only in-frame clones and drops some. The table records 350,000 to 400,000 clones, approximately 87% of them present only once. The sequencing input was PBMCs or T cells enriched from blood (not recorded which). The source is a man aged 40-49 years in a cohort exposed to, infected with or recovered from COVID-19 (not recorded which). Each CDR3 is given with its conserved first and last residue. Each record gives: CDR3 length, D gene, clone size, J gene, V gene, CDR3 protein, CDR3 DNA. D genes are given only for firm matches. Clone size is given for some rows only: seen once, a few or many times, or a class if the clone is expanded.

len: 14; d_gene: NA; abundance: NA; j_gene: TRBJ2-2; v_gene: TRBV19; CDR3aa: CASRRYRTTGELFF; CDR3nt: TGTGCCAGTAGGCGATACAGGACCACCGGGGAGCTGTTTTTT
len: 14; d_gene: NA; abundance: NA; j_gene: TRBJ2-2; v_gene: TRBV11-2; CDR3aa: CASSLVANTGELFF; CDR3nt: TGTGCCAGCAGCTTAGTAGCGAACACCGGGGAGCTGTTTTTT
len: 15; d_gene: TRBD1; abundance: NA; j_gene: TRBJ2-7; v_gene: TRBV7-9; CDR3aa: CASRSGQGVSYEQYF; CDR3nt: TGTGCCAGCAGATCCGGACAGGGGGTGTCCTACGAGCAGTACTTC
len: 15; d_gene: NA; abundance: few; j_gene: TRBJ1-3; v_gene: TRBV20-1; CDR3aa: CSASVSGRAGNTIYF; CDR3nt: TGCAGTGCTAGTGTGAGCGGGAGAGCCGGAAACACCATATATTTT
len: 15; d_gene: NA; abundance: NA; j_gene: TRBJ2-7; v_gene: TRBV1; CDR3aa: CTSSQVAGAIYEQYF; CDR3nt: TGCACCAGCAGCCAAGTTGCGGGAGCGATCTACGAGCAGTACTTC
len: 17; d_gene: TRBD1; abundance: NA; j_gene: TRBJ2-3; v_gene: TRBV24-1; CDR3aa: CATSDSLDRGSRGTQYF; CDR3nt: TGTGCCACCAGTGATTCCCTGGACAGGGGGAGTCGGGGTACGCAGTATTTT
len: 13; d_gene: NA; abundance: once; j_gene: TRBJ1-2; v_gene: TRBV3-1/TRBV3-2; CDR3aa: CASSQGREYGYTF; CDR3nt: TGTGCCAGCAGCCAGGGGCGTGAGTATGGCTACACCTTC
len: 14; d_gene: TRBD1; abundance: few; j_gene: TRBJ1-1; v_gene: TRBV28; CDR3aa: CASSGDRGNTEAFF; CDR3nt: TGTGCCAGCAGTGGAGACAGGGGCAACACTGAAGCTTTCTTT
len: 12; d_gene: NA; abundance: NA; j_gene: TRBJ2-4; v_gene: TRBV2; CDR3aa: CASSYSKNIQYF; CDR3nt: TGTGCCAGCAGTTACTCCAAAAACATTCAGTACTTC
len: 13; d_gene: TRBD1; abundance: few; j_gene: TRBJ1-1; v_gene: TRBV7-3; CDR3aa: CASSLQGGTEAFF; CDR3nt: TGTGCCAGCAGCTTACAGGGGGGTACTGAAGCTTTCTTT
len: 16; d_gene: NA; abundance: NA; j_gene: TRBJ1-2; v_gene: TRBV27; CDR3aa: CASSPTPGQTNYGYTF; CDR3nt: TGTGCCAGCAGTCCTACCCCTGGGCAGACTAACTATGGCTACACCTTC
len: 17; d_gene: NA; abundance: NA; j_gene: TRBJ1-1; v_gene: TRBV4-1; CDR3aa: CASSQEGGATMNTEAFF; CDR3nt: TGCGCCAGCAGCCAAGAAGGGGGGGCCACGATGAACACTGAAGCTTTCTTT
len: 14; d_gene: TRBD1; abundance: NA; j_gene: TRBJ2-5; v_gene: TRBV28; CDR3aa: CASSLAQGQETQYF; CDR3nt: TGTGCCAGCAGTTTAGCACAGGGGCAAGAGACCCAGTACTTC
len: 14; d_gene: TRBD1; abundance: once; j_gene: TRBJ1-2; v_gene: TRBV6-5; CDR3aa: CASSYSGQNYGYTF; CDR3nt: TGTGCCAGCAGTTACTCGGGACAGAACTATGGCTACACCTTC
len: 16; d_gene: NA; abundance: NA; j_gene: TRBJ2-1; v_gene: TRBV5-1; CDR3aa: CASSLTTFGGKNEQFF; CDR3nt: TGCGCCAGCAGCTTGACCACCTTTGGGGGGAAGAATGAGCAGTTCTTC
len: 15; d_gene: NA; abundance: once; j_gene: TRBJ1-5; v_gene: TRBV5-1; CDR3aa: CASSPLGGGNQPQHF; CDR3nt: TGCGCCAGCAGCCCTCTGGGGGGAGGAAATCAGCCCCAGCATTTT
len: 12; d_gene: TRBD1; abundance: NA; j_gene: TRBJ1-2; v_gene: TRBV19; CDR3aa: CASSDRGAMYTF; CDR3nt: TGTGCCAGTAGTGACAGGGGAGCGATGTACACCTTC
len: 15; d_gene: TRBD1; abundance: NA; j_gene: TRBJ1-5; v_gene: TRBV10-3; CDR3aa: CAISQTGDSNQPQHF; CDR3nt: TGTGCCATCAGCCAGACAGGGGATAGCAATCAGCCCCAGCATTTT
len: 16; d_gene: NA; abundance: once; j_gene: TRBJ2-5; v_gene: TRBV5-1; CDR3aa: CASSLGQLSVEETQYF; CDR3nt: TGCGCCAGCAGCTTGGGTCAGCTAAGCGTAGAAGAGACCCAGTACTTC
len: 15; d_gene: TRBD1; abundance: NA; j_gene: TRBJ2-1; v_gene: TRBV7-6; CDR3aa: CASSLGGQGINEQFF; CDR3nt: TGTGCCAGCAGCTTAGGGGGACAGGGGATCAATGAGCAGTTCTTC
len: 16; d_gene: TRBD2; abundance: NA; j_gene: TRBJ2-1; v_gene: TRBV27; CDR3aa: CASSLSLAGGLGEQFF; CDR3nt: TGTGCCAGCAGTTTATCACTAGCGGGAGGGTTAGGTGAGCAGTTCTTC
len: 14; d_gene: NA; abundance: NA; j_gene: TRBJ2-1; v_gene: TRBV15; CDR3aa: CATSYLAWYNEQFF; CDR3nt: TGTGCCACCAGCTACCTAGCGTGGTACAATGAGCAGTTCTTC
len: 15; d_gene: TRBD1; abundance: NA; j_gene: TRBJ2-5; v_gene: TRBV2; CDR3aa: CASSDLTGGQETQYF; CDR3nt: TGTGCCAGCAGTGACCTGACAGGGGGCCAAGAGACCCAGTACTTC